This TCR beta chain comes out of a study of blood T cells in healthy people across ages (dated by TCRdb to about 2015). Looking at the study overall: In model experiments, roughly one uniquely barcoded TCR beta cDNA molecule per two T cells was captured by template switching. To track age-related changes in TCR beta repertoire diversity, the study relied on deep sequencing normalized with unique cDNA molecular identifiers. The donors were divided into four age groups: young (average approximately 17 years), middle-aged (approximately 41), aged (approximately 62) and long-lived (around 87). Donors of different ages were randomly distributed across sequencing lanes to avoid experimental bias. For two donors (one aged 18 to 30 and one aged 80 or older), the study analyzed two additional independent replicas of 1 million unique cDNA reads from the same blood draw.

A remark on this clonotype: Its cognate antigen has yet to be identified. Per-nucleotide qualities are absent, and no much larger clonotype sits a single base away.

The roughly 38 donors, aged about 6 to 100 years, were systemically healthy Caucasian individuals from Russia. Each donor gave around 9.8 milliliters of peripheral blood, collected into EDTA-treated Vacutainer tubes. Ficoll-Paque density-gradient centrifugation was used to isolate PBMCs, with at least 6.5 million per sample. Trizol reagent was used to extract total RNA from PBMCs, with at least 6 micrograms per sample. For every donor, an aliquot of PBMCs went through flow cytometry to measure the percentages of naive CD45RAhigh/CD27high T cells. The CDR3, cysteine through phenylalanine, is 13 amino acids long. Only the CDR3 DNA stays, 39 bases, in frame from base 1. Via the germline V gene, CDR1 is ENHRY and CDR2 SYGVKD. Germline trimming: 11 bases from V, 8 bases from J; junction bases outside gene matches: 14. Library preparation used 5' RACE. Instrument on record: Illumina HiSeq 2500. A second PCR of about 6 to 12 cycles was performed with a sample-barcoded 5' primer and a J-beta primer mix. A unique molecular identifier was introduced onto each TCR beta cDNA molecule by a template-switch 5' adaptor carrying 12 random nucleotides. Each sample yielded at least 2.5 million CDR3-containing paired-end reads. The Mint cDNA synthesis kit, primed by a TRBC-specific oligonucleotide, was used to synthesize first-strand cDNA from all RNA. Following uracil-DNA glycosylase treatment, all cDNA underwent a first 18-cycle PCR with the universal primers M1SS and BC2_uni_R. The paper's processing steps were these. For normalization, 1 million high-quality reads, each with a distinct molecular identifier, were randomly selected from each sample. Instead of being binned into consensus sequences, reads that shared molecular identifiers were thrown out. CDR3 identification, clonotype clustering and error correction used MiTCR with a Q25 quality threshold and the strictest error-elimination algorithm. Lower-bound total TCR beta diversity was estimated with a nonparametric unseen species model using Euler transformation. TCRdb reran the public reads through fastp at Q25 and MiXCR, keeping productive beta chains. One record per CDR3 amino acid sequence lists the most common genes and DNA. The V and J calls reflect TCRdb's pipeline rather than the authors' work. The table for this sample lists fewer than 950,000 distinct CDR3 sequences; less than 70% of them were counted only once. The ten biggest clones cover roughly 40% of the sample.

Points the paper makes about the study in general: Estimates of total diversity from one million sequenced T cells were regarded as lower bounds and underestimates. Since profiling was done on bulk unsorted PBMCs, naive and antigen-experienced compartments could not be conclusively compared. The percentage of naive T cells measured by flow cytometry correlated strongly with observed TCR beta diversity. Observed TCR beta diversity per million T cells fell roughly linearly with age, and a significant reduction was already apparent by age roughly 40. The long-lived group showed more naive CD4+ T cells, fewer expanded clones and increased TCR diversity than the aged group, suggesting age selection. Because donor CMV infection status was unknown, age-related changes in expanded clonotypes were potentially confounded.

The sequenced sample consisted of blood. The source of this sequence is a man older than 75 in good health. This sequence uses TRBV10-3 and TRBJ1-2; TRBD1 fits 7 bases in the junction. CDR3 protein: CAVASTGLAGYTF. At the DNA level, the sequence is TGTGCCGTCGCATCGACAGGGCTCGCGGGCTACACCTTC.